This T cell receptor beta chain comes out of a study of blood T cell repertoires in COVID-19. At the level of the study: Collection of acute and convalescent COVID-19 samples took place in the United States, Italy and Spain. Sources were T cells, B-cell-depleted T cells, or PBMCs; the material itself was cDNA or gDNA.

The CDR3 contains 12 residues. The ends were cut back, 5 bases at V and 4 bases at J, with 8 bases in the middle. Germline lookup yields CDR1 MGHDK and CDR2 SYGVNS. Methods used by the authors: Amplification of reference gene primers was used by the study to estimate nucleated cell counts. Some clones are missing from TCRdb's copy, which holds only in-frame ones; the method was immunoSEQ multiplex PCR. That table furnishes V, J and clone size, whereas the DNA furnished D and trimming. Of roughly 86,000 clones in the sample, about 86% were seen once. This clone was seen only once. The sequence was collected from a man aged 55 to 70 with acute or convalescent COVID-19. The rearrangement uses TRBV25-1 and TRBJ1-2, with D possibly TRBD1 on 6 matching bases. Input material: peripheral blood. The CDR3 here is CASSSQGYGYTF. CDR3 nucleotide sequence: TGTGCCAGCAGTTCACAGGGCTATGGCTACACCTTC.